Given below is one T cell receptor (beta chain) in context. Its antigen is as yet unknown. This record comes from a study of shared clonotypes between healthy human individuals. The study's findings and limits: All-four-donor shared clonotypes had higher generation probabilities than non-shared clonotypes did. Rarefaction gave evidence that sorted-subset sequencing remained incomplete despite large depth.

Positively selected for CCR7, the CD45RO-negative cells used as naive CD8 cells excluded terminally differentiated effector memory CD45RA+ cells. Sequenced by immunoSEQ multiplex PCR; TCRdb stores in-frame clones only, minus some. In the table there are 650,000 to 800,000 clones, about 91% of which are singletons. Trimming took 1 base from V and 2 from J, leaving 11 bases between them. The CDR3 has 15 residues. CDR1 MGHRA and CDR2 YSYEKL come from the germline V gene. This TCR was recovered from a man under 40 in good health. The sequenced material came from naive CD8+ T cells sorted from blood. The chain combines TRBV4-1 with TRBJ2-5; D remains ambiguous. In nucleotides, the CDR3 is TGCGCCAGCAGCCAAGGTCTAAGGGCTCAAGAGACCCAGTACTTC. Encoded protein: CASSQGLRAQETQYF.